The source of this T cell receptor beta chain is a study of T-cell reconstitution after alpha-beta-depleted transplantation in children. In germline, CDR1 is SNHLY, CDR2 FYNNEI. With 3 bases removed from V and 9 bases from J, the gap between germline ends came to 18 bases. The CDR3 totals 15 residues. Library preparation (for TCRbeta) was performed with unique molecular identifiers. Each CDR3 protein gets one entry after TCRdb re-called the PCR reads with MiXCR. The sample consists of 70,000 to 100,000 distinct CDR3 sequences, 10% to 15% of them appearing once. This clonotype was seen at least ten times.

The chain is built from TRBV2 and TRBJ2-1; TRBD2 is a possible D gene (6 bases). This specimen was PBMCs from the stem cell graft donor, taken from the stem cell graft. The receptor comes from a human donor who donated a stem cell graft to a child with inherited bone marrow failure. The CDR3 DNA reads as TGTGCCAGCAGTGAGGTTAGCGGCACCACAAGTGAGCAGTTCTTC. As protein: CASSEVSGTTSEQFF.